This paragraph reports one T cell receptor beta chain. This record comes from a study of CD8 T cells in Susac syndrome. RNA amounts of roughly 0.5 to 1 ug underwent reverse transcription with random hexamers. Via MiXCR, TCRdb re-called the immunoSEQ multiplex PCR reads, giving one row per CDR3 protein. The sample yields approximately 280,000 distinct CDR3 sequences, about 85% seen once. Trimming left V 0 bases short and J 4 bases short, with 13 bases between. The CDR3 is 16 amino acids. Germline CDR1 and CDR2: SGDLS and YYNGEE. The specimen sequenced was CD8+ T cells from PBMCs. The clonotype originates from a human donor with multiple sclerosis. The gene calls are TRBV9 and TRBJ2-2; D may be TRBD1 (5 bases). In DNA form, the CDR3 reads TGTGCCAGCAGCGTAGTGGGCAGGGTGGGCACCGGGGAGCTGTTTTTT. It yields the protein CASSVVGRVGTGELFF.